This T cell receptor (beta chain) derives from a study of synovial regulatory T cells in juvenile arthritis. Study-level background: One patient received methotrexate plus infliximab; one lacked treatment information. General study points: Across patients, iaTreg TCR repertoires were mostly private, partly shared with synovial Teff and blood CPL.

Patients were aged median about 12 years with disease lasting median roughly seven years. In regard to this clone: Antigen specificity is unknown.

Repertoires were generated with immunoSEQ multiplex PCR, while TCRdb's copy carries only in-frame clones and drops some. The ten most abundant clones cover over 0.7% of a sample with 9,000 to 10,000 clones. CDR3 size: 12 residues. The protein alone is recorded here. Germline values: CDR1 LNHDA, CDR2 SQIVND (reference sequence). The clonotype comes from a donor younger than 30 with juvenile idiopathic arthritis. Sample: Treg cells from blood. Subset specified: remaining (HLA-DR-negative) circulating blood Treg cells. The V and J genes are TRBV19 and TRBJ1-2; the TCRdb D gene call, TRBD1, has no DNA to confirm it. The CDR3 loop reads CASSLTGTGYTF.